This T cell receptor beta chain emerged from a study of cytomegalovirus exposure and HLA in healthy donors. Whole-study results and caveats: Later analysis placed DRB1 highest and HLA-C lowest in TCR association rates, which differed by HLA locus. Prediction of most subjects' HLA-A and HLA-B alleles by TCR beta sequences was reportedly accurate.

As to this clone: Its antigen is currently unknown.

Primers included in the PCR were 60 Vbeta and 13 Jbeta primers. TCRdb's table, derived via immunoSEQ multiplex PCR, lists solely in-frame clones and lacks some. Of around 190,000 clones listed, roughly three quarters are singletons. The V and J ends lost 4 bases and 2 bases, in that order; junction bases with no gene match: 6. This CDR3 spans 17 amino acids. Germline V gene sequence: CDR1 SGHAT, CDR2 FQDESV (reference sequence). The TCR originated in a woman between 45 and 60 years old in good health and CMV-seronegative. The rearrangement joins TRBV11-1 to TRBJ2-6; 9 nucleotides line up with TRBD1. Specimen: PBMCs. The CDR3 DNA follows: TGTGCCAGCAGCTACGGGACAGGGTGGGCTGGGGCCAACGTCCTGACTTTC. Its translation is CASSYGTGWAGANVLTF.